This is a list of T cell receptor beta chains from one sample in a study of human T cells and chemical hapten exposure. TCRdb re-called the RACE reads with MiXCR, one entry per CDR3 protein. The table lists some 400,000 distinct CDR3 sequences, more than 4.5% of them singletons. The sequenced sample was whole blood, obtained in connection with sensitization to the hapten diphenylcyclopropenone (DPC). These receptors were obtained from a woman between 50 and 59 years old with alopecia areata. Some clones in this sample may be carry-over from other donors' samples. The CDR3 runs from the conserved cysteine through the conserved F or W. The D gene is left open where the match is weak. Clone size is not always given. Where it is, it says once, few, many or a class for expanded clones.

15 TRBD1 many TRBJ2-2 TRBV9 TGTGCCAGCAGCACTGGACAGGGGGCGACCGGGGAGCTGTTTTTT CASSTGQGATGELFF
22 TRBD1 - TRBJ1-3 TRBV12-3/TRBV12-4 TGTGCCAGCAGTTTAGAGATCTTTGCGTCCGGACAGGGGTCCAAAACTGGAAACACCATATATTTT CASSLEIFASGQGSKTGNTIYF
15 TRBD1 few TRBJ2-5 TRBV6-6 TGTGCCAGCAGTCGGGACAGGGGAAAGAAAGAGACCCAGTACTTC CASSRDRGKKETQYF
19 TRBD1 - TRBJ2-5 TRBV4-2 TGTGCCAGCAGCCACGAACGACAGGGAGAACAGGGAGAAGGAAAGACCCAGTACTTC CASSHERQGEQGEGKTQYF
13 - many TRBJ1-1 TRBV20-1 TGCAGTGCTAGACAAGGGGAAAGCACTGAAGCTTTCTTT CSARQGESTEAFF
15 TRBD1 many TRBJ2-3 TRBV29-1 TGCAGCGTGCAACCCCGGGACAGAAGCACAGATACGCAGTATTTT CSVQPRDRSTDTQYF
15 - many TRBJ1-5 TRBV28 TGTGCCAGCAGTTTGACCCAATCGATCAATCAGCCCCAGCATTTT CASSLTQSINQPQHF
14 - - TRBJ2-3 TRBV9 TGTGCCAGCAGCTCCCGCTTCTTCACAGATACGCAGTATTTT CASSSRFFTDTQYF
12 - many TRBJ2-3 TRBV28 TGTGCCAGCAGTGTATTATGGGATACGCAGTATTTT CASSVLWDTQYF
14 - many TRBJ2-7 TRBV29-1 TGCAGCGTTGAAGAAACAGGGTCTTCCTACGAGCAGTACTTC CSVEETGSSYEQYF
15 - many TRBJ1-5 TRBV12-3/TRBV12-4 TGTGCCAGCAGTTTAATGGGGAATAGCAATCAGCCCCAGCATTTT CASSLMGNSNQPQHF
14 - many TRBJ2-7 TRBV7-9 TGTGCCAGCAGCTTCGACGACGGAAAGTACGAGCAGTACTTC CASSFDDGKYEQYF
13 TRBD1 many TRBJ2-5 TRBV12-3/TRBV12-4 TGTGCCAGCAGTGATAAACAGGGGGAGACCCAGTACTTC CASSDKQGETQYF
15 TRBD2 many TRBJ2-7 TRBV5-1 TGCGCCAGCAGCTGGGTGGGAGGGCCCCAGTACGAGCAGTACTTC CASSWVGGPQYEQYF
13 - few TRBJ1-1 TRBV25-1 TGTGCCAGCAGAGACCGACAGAACACTGAAGCTTTCTTT CASRDRQNTEAFF
15 - few TRBJ2-5 TRBV6-5 TGTGCCAGCAGCCCTCAACAGGGATGGCCAGAGACCCAGTACTTC CASSPQQGWPETQYF
16 TRBD1 many TRBJ1-2 TRBV13 TGTGCCAGCAGCTCACAGGGGTTCCCCTCAACTTATGGCTACACCTTC CASSSQGFPSTYGYTF
16 - many TRBJ1-4 TRBV7-9 TGTGCCAGCAGCTTACCCTGGGGGCTGGAAGGTGAAAAACTGTTTTTT CASSLPWGLEGEKLFF
16 TRBD1 few TRBJ1-2 TRBV5-1 TGCGCCAGCAGCTTGGGCAGGGGGCCCGCTAACTATGGCTACACCTTC CASSLGRGPANYGYTF
16 TRBD1 many TRBJ1-1 TRBV5-1 TGCGCCAGCAGCCCCCGACAGGGCGGGGTGAACACTGAAGCTTTCTTT CASSPRQGGVNTEAFF
14 - - TRBJ2-3 TRBV3-1 TGTGCCAGCACCGAGGGCCGTAACACAGATACGCAGTATTTT CASTEGRNTDTQYF
8 - few TRBJ2-7 TRBV9 TGTGCCAGCAGCGTAGTCCAATTC CASSVVQF
12 TRBD2 - TRBJ2-1 TRBV30 TGTGCCTGGACTAGCGGGAGTAAAAGGCAGTTCTTC CAWTSGSKRQFF
17 TRBD2 few TRBJ2-1 TRBV27 TGTGCCAGCAGTTTAACCCTAGCGGGGCCCAAATCCAATGAGCAGTTCTTC CASSLTLAGPKSNEQFF
17 - many TRBJ2-7 TRBV29-1 TGCAGCGTTGAAGATTGTTCCGGACGCATGGAATTCTACGAGCAGTACTTC CSVEDCSGRMEFYEQYF
13 - few TRBJ2-7 TRBV3-1 TGTGCCAGCAGCCCGGACCTTCCTAGAGAGCAGTACTTC CASSPDLPREQYF
18 TRBD2 - TRBJ2-3 TRBV7-8 TGTGCCTCTAAGTCCCGGACTAGCGGGGGTATTAGCACAGATACGCAGTATTTT CASKSRTSGGISTDTQYF
16 TRBD2 few TRBJ2-3 TRBV7-6 TGTGCCAGCAGCTTAGCGGCGGGGGGACCCATAGATACGCAGTATTTT CASSLAAGGPIDTQYF
11 - - TRBJ2-7 TRBV6-1 TGTGCCAGCAGTGAACGGTACGAGCAGTACTTC CASSERYEQYF
15 TRBD1 many TRBJ2-1 TRBV6-6 TGTGCCAGCAGTTACCGGGACAGGGGGCGGAATGAGCAGTTCTTC CASSYRDRGRNEQFF
13 - - TRBJ2-7 TRBV21-1 TGTGCCAGTAAACAGGGGAGGTTGTACGAGCAGTACTTC CASKQGRLYEQYF
13 - many TRBJ2-5 TRBV7-9 TGTGCCAGCAGCTTAGTAGGCGGCCTGACCCAGTACTTC CASSLVGGLTQYF
14 - few TRBJ2-3 TRBV18 TGTGCCAGCTCACCACGAGAGAGGGCAGATACGCAGTATTTT CASSPRERADTQYF
15 TRBD2 - TRBJ2-5 TRBV2 TGTGCCATTCGACTAGCGGGAGTTCGGGGGGAGACCCAGTACTTC CAIRLAGVRGETQYF
15 TRBD1 few TRBJ1-5 TRBV27 TGTGCCAGCAGGATAACACAGGGGGCAAGGCAGCCCCAGCATTTT CASRITQGARQPQHF
16 TRBD1 few TRBJ1-6 TRBV20-1 TGCAGTGCCGAGGGGGCGGAGAGCTCCTATAATTCACCCCTCCACTTT CSAEGAESSYNSPLHF
17 TRBD2 many TRBJ2-1 TRBV5-1 TGCGCCAGCAGCTTGGCTAGCGGGTCGAGCTCCTACAATGAGCAGTTCTTC CASSLASGSSSYNEQFF
15 TRBD2 - TRBJ2-1 TRBV6-5 TGTGCCAGCAGTCCCGCGGGGGGCCTCCTCAATGAGCAGTTCTTC CASSPAGGLLNEQFF
14 - few TRBJ2-1 TRBV28 TGTGCCAGCAGTTTGGGGGGGACACCCAGGGAGCAGTTCTTC CASSLGGTPREQFF
13 TRBD1 - TRBJ2-4 TRBV28 TGTGCCAGCAGTACCCAGGGGGAAAACATTCAGTACTTC CASSTQGENIQYF
11 - many TRBJ2-3 TRBV12-5 TGTGCTAGTGGTTTGGTCGATACGCAGTATTTT CASGLVDTQYF
15 - - TRBJ2-7 TRBV9 TGTGCCAGCAGCGAGGCCCCCGGGACAACCTACGAGCAGTACTTC CASSEAPGTTYEQYF
13 - many TRBJ2-7 TRBV27 TGTGCCGTGGGGACAACCCGGGTGCACGAGCAGTACTTC CAVGTTRVHEQYF
13 - few TRBJ1-6 TRBV11-2 TGTGCCAGCAGCTTAGAAGTGAATTCACCCCTCCACTTT CASSLEVNSPLHF
16 TRBD2 - TRBJ2-1 TRBV4-1 TGCGCCAGCAGCCAAAGAAGACTAGCGGGGGGAAATGAGCAGTTCTTC CASSQRRLAGGNEQFF
15 - - TRBJ2-1 TRBV20-1 TGCAGTGCCCAGACAGCAACTCTCTCCTACAATGAGCAGTTCTTC CSAQTATLSYNEQFF
12 - few TRBJ2-3 TRBV5-6 TGTGCCAGCAGCTTGCAATACGATACGCAGTATTTT CASSLQYDTQYF
17 - few TRBJ2-3 TRBV27 TGTGCCAGCAGTGCGACGACAGGCGAACAGAGCACAGATACGCAGTATTTT CASSATTGEQSTDTQYF